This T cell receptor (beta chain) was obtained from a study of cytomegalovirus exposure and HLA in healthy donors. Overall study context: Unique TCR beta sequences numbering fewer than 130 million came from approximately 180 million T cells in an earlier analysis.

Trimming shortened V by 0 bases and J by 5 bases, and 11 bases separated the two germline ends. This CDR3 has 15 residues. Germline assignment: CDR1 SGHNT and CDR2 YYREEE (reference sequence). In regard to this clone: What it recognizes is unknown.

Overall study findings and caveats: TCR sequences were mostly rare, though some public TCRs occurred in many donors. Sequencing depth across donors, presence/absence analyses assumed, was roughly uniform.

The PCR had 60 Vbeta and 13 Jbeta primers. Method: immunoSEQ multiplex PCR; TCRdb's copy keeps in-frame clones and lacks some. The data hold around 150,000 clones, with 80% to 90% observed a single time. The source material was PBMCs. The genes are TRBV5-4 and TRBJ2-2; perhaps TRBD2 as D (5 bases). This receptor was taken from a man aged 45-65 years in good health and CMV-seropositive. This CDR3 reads CASSLAYSGTGELFF. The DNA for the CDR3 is TGTGCCAGCAGCTTGGCTTATTCGGGGACCGGGGAGCTGTTTTTT. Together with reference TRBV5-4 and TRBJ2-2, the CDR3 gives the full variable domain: ETGVTQSPTHLIKTRGQQVTLRCSSQSGHNTVSWYQQALGQGPQFIFQYYREEENGRGNFPPRFSGLQFPNYSSELNVNALELDDSALYLCASSLAYSGTGELFFGEGSRLTVL.